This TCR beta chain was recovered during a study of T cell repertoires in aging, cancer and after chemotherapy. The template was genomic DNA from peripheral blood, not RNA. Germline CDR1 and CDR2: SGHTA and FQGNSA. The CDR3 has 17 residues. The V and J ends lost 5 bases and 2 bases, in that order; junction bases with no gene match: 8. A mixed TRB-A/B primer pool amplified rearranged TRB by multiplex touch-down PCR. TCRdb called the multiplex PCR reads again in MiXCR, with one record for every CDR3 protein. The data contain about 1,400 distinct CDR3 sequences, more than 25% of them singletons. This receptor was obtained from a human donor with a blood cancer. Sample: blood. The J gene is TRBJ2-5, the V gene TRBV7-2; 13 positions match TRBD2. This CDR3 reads CASSQGLAGRRQETQYF. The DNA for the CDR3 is TGTGCCAGCAGCCAGGGACTAGCGGGGCGAAGACAAGAGACCCAGTACTTC.